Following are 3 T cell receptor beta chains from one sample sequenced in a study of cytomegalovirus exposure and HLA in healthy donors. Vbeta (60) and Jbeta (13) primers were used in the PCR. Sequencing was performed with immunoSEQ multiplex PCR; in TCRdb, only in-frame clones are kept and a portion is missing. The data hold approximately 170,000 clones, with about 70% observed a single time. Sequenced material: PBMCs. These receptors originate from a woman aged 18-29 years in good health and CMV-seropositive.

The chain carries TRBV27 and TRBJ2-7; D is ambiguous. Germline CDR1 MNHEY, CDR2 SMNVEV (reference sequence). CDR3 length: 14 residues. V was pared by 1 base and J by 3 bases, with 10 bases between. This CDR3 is CASSLYSQFYEQYF. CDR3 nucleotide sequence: TGTGCCAGCAGTTTATATTCACAATTCTACGAGCAGTACTTC.

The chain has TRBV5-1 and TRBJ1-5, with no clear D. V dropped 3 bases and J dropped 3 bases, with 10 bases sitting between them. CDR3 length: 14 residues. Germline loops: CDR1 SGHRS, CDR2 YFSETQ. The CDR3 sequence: CASSYEGDNQPQHF. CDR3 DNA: TGCGCCAGCAGCTACGAGGGTGACAATCAGCCCCAGCATTTT.

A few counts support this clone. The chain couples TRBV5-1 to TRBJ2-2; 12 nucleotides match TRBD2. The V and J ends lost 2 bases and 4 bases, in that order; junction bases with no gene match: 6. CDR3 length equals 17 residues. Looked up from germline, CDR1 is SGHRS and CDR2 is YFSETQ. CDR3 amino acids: CASSFLAGGPRTGELFF. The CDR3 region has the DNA TGCGCCAGCAGCTTCCTAGCGGGGGGGCCGCGCACCGGGGAGCTGTTTTTT.